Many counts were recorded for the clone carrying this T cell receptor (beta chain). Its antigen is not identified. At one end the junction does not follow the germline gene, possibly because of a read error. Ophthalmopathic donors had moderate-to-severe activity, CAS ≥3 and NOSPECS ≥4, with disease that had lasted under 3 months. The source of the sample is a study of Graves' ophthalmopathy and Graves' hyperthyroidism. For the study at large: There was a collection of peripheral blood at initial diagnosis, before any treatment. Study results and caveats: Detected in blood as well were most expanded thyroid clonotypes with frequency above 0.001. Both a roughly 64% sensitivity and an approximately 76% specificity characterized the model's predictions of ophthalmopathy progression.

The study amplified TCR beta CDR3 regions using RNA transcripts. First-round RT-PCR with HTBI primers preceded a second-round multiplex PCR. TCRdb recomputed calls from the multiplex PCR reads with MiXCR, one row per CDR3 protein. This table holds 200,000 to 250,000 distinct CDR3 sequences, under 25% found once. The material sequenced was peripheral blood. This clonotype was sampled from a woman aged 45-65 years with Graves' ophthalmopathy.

The CDR3 loop is CASSGGLELHF. The CDR3, as DNA: TGTGCCAGCAGTGGGGGTCTCGAGCTCCACTTC. V gene TRBV2 combines with J gene TRBJ2-7; D gene uncertain. The germline V gene has CDR1 SNHLY and CDR2 FYNNEI. CDR3 size: 11 residues.